This T cell receptor (beta chain) is from a study of T cells in Graves' hyperthyroidism and ophthalmopathy. Newly diagnosed hyperthyroidism, duration under 2 months, in patients aged 18 to 65. This clonotype was counted only a few times. Amplification of TCR beta CDR3 regions used RNA as the template. RT-PCR in the first round (using the HTBI primer set) targeted the TCR CDR3. TCRdb reprocessed the multiplex PCR reads with MiXCR, giving one entry per CDR3 protein. The sample comprises 350,000 to 400,000 distinct CDR3 sequences, approximately 13% of which are singletons, and approximately 9.9% rests with the top ten. The V gene's germline CDR1 is MNHNS and CDR2 SASEGT. CDR3 length: 16 amino acids. V lost 7 bases to trimming and J lost 1 base, with 16 bases between them.

The gene calls are TRBV6-1 and TRBJ2-2; tentatively, D is TRBD2 (6 bases). Sample: blood. The TCR originated in a woman aged 60-75 years with Graves' hyperthyroidism. CDR3 coding DNA: TGTGCCAGCAAACCCCCAGGGAGGCAGAACACCGGGGAGCTGTTTTTT. It specifies CASKPPGRQNTGELFF.